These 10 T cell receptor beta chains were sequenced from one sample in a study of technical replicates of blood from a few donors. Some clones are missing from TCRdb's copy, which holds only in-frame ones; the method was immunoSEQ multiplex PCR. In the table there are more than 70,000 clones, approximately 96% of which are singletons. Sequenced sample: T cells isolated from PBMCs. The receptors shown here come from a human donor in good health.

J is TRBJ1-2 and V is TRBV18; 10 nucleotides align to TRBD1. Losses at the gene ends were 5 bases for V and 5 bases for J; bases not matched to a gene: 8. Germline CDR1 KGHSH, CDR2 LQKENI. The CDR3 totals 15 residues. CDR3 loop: CASSSRDRGLYGYTF. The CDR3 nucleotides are TGTGCCAGCTCATCCCGGGACAGGGGACTATATGGCTACACCTTC. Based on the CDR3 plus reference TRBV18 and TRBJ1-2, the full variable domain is NAGVMQNPRHLVRRRGQEARLRCSPMKGHSHVYWYRQLPEEGLKFMVYLQKENIIDESGMPKERFSAEFPKEGPSILRIQQVVRGDSAAYFCASSSRDRGLYGYTFGSGTRLTVV.

The CDR3: CATSKRDSNQPQHF. CDR3 bases: TGTGCCACCAGCAAACGGGACTCCAATCAGCCCCAGCATTTT. This chain uses TRBV15 with TRBJ1-5; a possible D gene is TRBD1 (5 bases). CDR3 length equals 14 residues. Trimming took 4 bases from V and 3 from J, leaving 10 bases between them. The germline V gene encodes CDR1 LNHNV and CDR2 YYDKDF (reference sequence).

The CDR3 sequence is CASSQEGHSSYNEQFF. The CDR3 region has the DNA TGCGCCAGCAGCCAAGAGGGGCATAGCTCCTACAATGAGCAGTTCTTC. This chain connects TRBV4-1 to TRBJ2-1, with a tentative D call TRBD1 (5 bases). CDR3 length: 16 residues. Per the germline V gene, CDR1 is MGHRA and CDR2 is YSYEKL. Trimming removed 0 bases at V and 0 bases at J, with 9 bases between.

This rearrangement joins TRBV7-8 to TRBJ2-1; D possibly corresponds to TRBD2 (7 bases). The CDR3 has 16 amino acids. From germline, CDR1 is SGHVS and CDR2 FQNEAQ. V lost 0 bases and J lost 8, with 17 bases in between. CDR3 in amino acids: CASSLAWGGPTDEQFF. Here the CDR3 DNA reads TGTGCCAGCAGCTTAGCGTGGGGGGGGCCCACAGATGAGCAGTTCTTC.

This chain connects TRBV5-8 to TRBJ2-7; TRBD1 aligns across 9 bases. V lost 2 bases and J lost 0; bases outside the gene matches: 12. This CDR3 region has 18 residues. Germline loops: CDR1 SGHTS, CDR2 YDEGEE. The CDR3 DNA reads TGTGCCAGCAGCTTTATGTCTGGGGGGACAGGGATCTCCTACGAGCAGTACTTC. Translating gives CASSFMSGGTGISYEQYF.

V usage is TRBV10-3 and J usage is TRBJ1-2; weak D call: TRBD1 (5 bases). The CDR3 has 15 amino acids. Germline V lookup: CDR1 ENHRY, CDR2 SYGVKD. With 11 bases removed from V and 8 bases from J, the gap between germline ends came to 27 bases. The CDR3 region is CAVPVTDPGGDGYTF. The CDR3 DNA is TGTGCCGTCCCCGTGACGGATCCAGGAGGGGACGGCTACACCTTC.

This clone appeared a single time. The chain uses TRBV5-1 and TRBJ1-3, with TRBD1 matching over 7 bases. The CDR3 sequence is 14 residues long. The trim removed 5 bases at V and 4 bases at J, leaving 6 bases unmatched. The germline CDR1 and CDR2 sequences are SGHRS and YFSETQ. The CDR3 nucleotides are TGCGCCAGCAGGCCGACAGGGAACGGAAACACCATATATTTT. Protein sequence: CASRPTGNGNTIYF.

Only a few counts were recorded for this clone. The CDR3 region is CASSLPGTGGSYEQYF. The CDR3 DNA is TGTGCCAGCAGTTTACCCGGGACAGGGGGCTCCTACGAGCAGTACTTC. This chain links TRBV28 with TRBJ2-7; 11 bases are shared with TRBD1. J was trimmed by 0 bases and V by 2 bases; bases with no gene match: 3. Germline CDR1 MDHEN, CDR2 SYDVKM. The CDR3 totals 16 residues.

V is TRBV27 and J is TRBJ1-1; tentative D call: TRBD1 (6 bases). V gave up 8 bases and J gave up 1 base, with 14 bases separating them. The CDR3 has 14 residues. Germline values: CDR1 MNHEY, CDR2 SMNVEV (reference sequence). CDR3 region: CASGRPGQNTEAFF. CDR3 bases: TGTGCCAGCGGCCGGCCGGGACAGAACACTGAAGCTTTCTTT.

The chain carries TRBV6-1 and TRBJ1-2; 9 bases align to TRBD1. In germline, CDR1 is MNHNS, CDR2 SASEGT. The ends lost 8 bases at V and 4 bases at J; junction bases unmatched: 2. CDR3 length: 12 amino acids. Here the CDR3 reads CASRTGVYGYTF. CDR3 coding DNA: TGTGCCAGCCGGACAGGGGTCTATGGCTACACCTTC.